A single sample gave rise to the 27 T cell receptor beta chains below, sequenced in a study of OX40 agonist ivuxolimab in advanced cancers. Libraries were prepared through the immunoSEQ multiplex PCR assay. Here the immuneACCESS table is served through TCRdb, limited to in-frame sequences with V and J called. Missing clones are a known gap in these copies; in checked studies unresolved V genes cover under half, and the rest lacks a known reason. The sample table lists 77,000 or so clones, around 86% of them with a count of one. The top ten constitute approximately 0.5% of the sample. The source was CD4+ or CD8+ T cells sorted from blood, collected in a trial of the OX40 agonist ivuxolimab. Receptors were obtained from an adult with an advanced solid tumor such as melanoma, head and neck, liver or kidney cancer.

This chain uses TRBV9 with TRBJ2-4; no definite D call. V was trimmed by 0 bases and J by 1 base, leaving 8 bases between them. Germline lookup yields CDR1 SGDLS and CDR2 YYNGEE. The CDR3 consists of 15 residues. Written as DNA, the CDR3 is TGTGCCAGCAGCGTAGGGGGTTACGCCAAAAACATTCAGTACTTC. Translation gives CASSVGGYAKNIQYF.

CDR3 bases: TGTGCCAGCAGTCGGCTACAGGGCTCAAGCGAGCAGTACTTC. It specifies CASSRLQGSSEQYF. The rearrangement joins TRBV27 to TRBJ2-7; tentative D call: TRBD1 (6 bases). Germline V lookup: CDR1 MNHEY, CDR2 SMNVEV (reference sequence). Trimming took 5 bases from V and 6 from J, leaving 17 bases between them. CDR3 size: 14 residues.

The genes are TRBV5-4 and TRBJ2-5; TRBD2 matches 8 bases. Germline assignment: CDR1 SGHNT and CDR2 YYREEE (reference sequence). This CDR3 is built from 14 residues. V shed 3 bases and J 5 bases; nucleotides not matched to a gene: 6. CDR3 residues: CASSSTGGGETQYF. In DNA form, the CDR3 reads TGTGCCAGCAGCTCCACGGGCGGGGGGGAGACCCAGTACTTC.

The chain employs TRBV5-1 and TRBJ1-2; D unresolved. The CDR3 has 15 amino acids. V lost 4 bases and J 2 bases, leaving 15 bases between the germline ends. Germline assignment: CDR1 SGHRS and CDR2 YFSETQ. Here the CDR3 reads CASSRDGGGNYGYTF. The CDR3 DNA is TGCGCCAGCAGCCGAGACGGTGGAGGGAACTATGGCTACACCTTC.

As concerns this clone: The germline gene is not matched at one end of the junction; a read error may be the cause. This sequence joins TRBV4-3 and TRBJ2-7, with 8 bases fitting TRBD2. CDR3 size: 15 residues. Germline V gene data show CDR1 as LGHNA and CDR2 as YSLEER. Here the CDR3 DNA reads TGCGCCAGCAGACAAGATATTGTCGGGGGGGCTCGGCAGTACTTC. The encoded protein is CASRQDIVGGARQYF.

This chain uses TRBV6-5 with TRBJ1-2; D ambiguous. V lost 4 bases, J lost 5 bases, and 5 bases lay in between. Germline V gene lookup returns CDR1 MNHEY and CDR2 SVGAGI. This CDR3 has 11 amino acids. Written as DNA, the CDR3 is TGTGCCAGCAGTTCGTTTTATGGCTACACCTTC. Protein: CASSSFYGYTF.

The V gene is TRBV19, the J gene TRBJ2-3; the match to TRBD2 covers 9 bases. Germline CDR1 is LNHDA and CDR2 is SQIVND (reference sequence). The CDR3 has 14 amino acids. Unmatched junction bases numbered 5, after V lost 7 bases and J lost 3 bases. In DNA form, the CDR3 reads TGTGCCAGTAATCGGCGGGGGGGGACAGATACGCAGTATTTT. Its protein is CASNRRGGTDTQYF.

The chain recombines TRBV6-1 with TRBJ2-7; D possibly corresponds to TRBD2 (10 bases). Germline values: CDR1 MNHNS, CDR2 SASEGT. The CDR3 consists of 15 residues. V lost 6 bases and J lost 3, with 18 bases in between. The CDR3 region is CASSLAGDRDYEQYF. In nucleotides, the CDR3 is TGTGCCAGCAGCCTAGCGGGGGACAGGGACTACGAGCAGTACTTC.

This chain uses TRBV7-9 with TRBJ1-1, with 8 bases aligning to TRBD1. Trimming removed 2 bases from V and 5 bases from J; junction bases left unmatched: 7. The CDR3 totals 15 residues. The germline gives CDR1 SEHNR, CDR2 FQNEAQ (reference sequence). The CDR3 loop is CASSLSDRGFTEAFF. The CDR3 DNA follows: TGTGCCAGCAGCTTATCCGACAGGGGTTTTACTGAAGCTTTCTTT.

V usage is TRBV27 and J usage is TRBJ1-2; D is perhaps TRBD1 (6 bases). This CDR3 is 12 amino acids long. Germline lookup yields CDR1 MNHEY and CDR2 SMNVEV (reference sequence). V was pared by 5 bases and J by 8 bases, with 12 bases between. CDR3 protein: CASSTNQGGYTF. The CDR3 nucleotides read TGTGCCAGCAGTACGAACCAGGGGGGCTACACCTTC.

CDR3 sequence reads: CASSADLTDTQYF. In DNA, the CDR3 is TGTGCCAGCTCAGCGGATCTCACAGATACGCAGTATTTT. The rearrangement joins TRBV18 to TRBJ2-3; D gene uncertain. V was clipped by 5 bases and J by 2 bases, with 8 bases between them. Germline V gene sequence: CDR1 KGHSH, CDR2 LQKENI. This CDR3 has 13 amino acids.

Here the CDR3 DNA reads TGTGCCAGCAGCTTAGTCCTAGCGGGATTCAACGAGCAGTACTTC. Its protein product is CASSLVLAGFNEQYF. The V gene is TRBV7-8, the J gene TRBJ2-7; TRBD2 aligns across 9 bases. The CDR3 covers 15 residues. CDR1 and CDR2 (germline): SGHVS, FQNEAQ. V gave up 1 base and J gave up 5 bases; unmatched junction bases: 6.

The chain combines TRBV5-4 with TRBJ1-2; 9 positions match TRBD1. Germline V gene lookup returns CDR1 SGHNT and CDR2 YYREEE (reference sequence). This CDR3 contains 16 residues. Trimming at V came to 8 bases and at J to 7 bases, leaving 18 bases not matched to a gene. The CDR3 reads CASSSRDRVHMAGYTF. CDR3 DNA: TGTGCCAGTTCATCACGGGACAGGGTACACATGGCTGGCTACACCTTC.

The DNA of the CDR3 is TGTGCCAGCAGCCAAGATCGGATTCAGGGGAGGGGCTACACCTTC. It codes for CASSQDRIQGRGYTF. The V call is TRBV14, the J call TRBJ1-2; a weak D match, TRBD1 (6 bases). The V gene's germline CDR1 is SGHDN and CDR2 FVKESK. This CDR3 has 15 residues. V shed 0 bases and J shed 8 bases, with 16 bases lying between them.

The table lists this clone with a few counts. The CDR3 sequence: CASSQGTGPDNSPLHF. The CDR3 DNA reads as TGCGCCAGCAGCCAAGGGACAGGGCCCGATAATTCACCCCTCCACTTT. The chain uses TRBV5-1 and TRBJ1-6; 9 bases fit TRBD1. V dropped 4 bases and J dropped 5; count of bases not matched to a gene: 7. This CDR3 is built from 16 residues. The germline V gene encodes CDR1 SGHRS and CDR2 YFSETQ.

The V gene is TRBV19, the J gene TRBJ2-5; the D gene is possibly TRBD1 (5 bases). CDR1 and CDR2 from the germline V gene are LNHDA and SQIVND (reference sequence). With 7 bases removed from V and 1 base from J, the gap between germline ends came to 16 bases. This CDR3 has 15 amino acids. CDR3 sequence: CASTPRAGRQETQYF. CDR3 bases: TGTGCCAGTACCCCCCGGGCAGGGCGCCAAGAGACCCAGTACTTC. Supplemented by reference TRBV19 and TRBJ2-5, the full variable domain reads DGGITQSPKYLFRKEGQNVTLSCEQNLNHDAMYWYRQDPGQGLRLIYYSQIVNDFQKGDIAEGYSVSREKKESFPLTVTSAQKNPTAFYLCASTPRAGRQETQYFGPGTRLLVL.

This clone appeared a single time. The rearrangement joins TRBV29-1 to TRBJ2-3; D remains ambiguous. The CDR3 length is 13 residues. V shed 3 bases and J shed 6 bases, with 13 bases lying between them. From germline, CDR1 is SQVTM and CDR2 ANQGSEA. The CDR3 region has the DNA TGCAGCGTTGAGGGCGCGGTGGGGGATACGCAGTATTTT. Protein sequence: CSVEGAVGDTQYF.

V and J are TRBV5-1 and TRBJ2-7; weak D call: TRBD1 (6 bases). The germline V gene encodes CDR1 SGHRS and CDR2 YFSETQ. This CDR3 is built from 14 residues. Trimming pared 6 bases from V and 3 bases from J, leaving 16 bases between. CDR3 region: CASKPGTTDYEQYF. For the CDR3, the DNA is TGCGCCAGCAAACCCGGGACAACCGACTACGAGCAGTACTTC. The variable domain in full, with the rest retrieved from reference TRBV5-1 and TRBJ2-7, is KAGVTQTPRYLIKTRGQQVTLSCSPISGHRSVSWYQQTPGQGLQFLFEYFSETQRNKGNFPGRFSGRQFSNSRSEMNVSTLELGDSALYLCASKPGTTDYEQYFGPGTRLTVT.

V and J are TRBV5-1 and TRBJ2-5, with D perhaps TRBD1 or TRBD2 (6 bases each). Germline CDR1 is SGHRS and CDR2 is YFSETQ. Between the trimmed V and J ends, which lost 0 bases and 3 bases, there was a span of 12 bases. The CDR3 runs to 15 residues. CDR3 nucleotide sequence: TGCGCCAGCAGCTTGGGGGCCGGGGGCGAAGAGACCCAGTACTTC. Amino acids: CASSLGAGGEETQYF.

This clone appeared once. V gene TRBV5-1 combines with J gene TRBJ2-3; no definite D call. The V end lost 4 bases, the J end lost 8 bases, and 11 bases lay between the germline ends. The CDR3 contains 12 residues. CDR1 is SGHRS and CDR2 is YFSETQ in the germline V gene. In DNA, the CDR3 is TGCGCCAGCAGCCCGCCCCACGGTACGCAGTATTTT. Translated: CASSPPHGTQYF.

The table lists this clone with a few counts. The rearrangement joins TRBV18 to TRBJ1-3, with D tentatively TRBD1 (5 bases). The CDR3 covers 17 residues. CDR1 KGHSH and CDR2 LQKENI come from the germline V gene. Trimming took 2 bases from V and 0 from J, leaving 14 bases between them. The CDR3 DNA is TGTGCCAGCTCACCAATTGGGACGGCAGACTCTGGAAACACCATATATTTT. Protein: CASSPIGTADSGNTIYF.

The chain joins TRBV29-1 to TRBJ2-7; 9 nucleotides match TRBD2. V dropped 3 bases and J dropped 5; count of bases not matched to a gene: 8. There are 14 residues in the CDR3. Germline assignment: CDR1 SQVTM and CDR2 ANQGSEA. The CDR3 loop is CSVEDSGRSNEQYF. In DNA, the CDR3 is TGCAGCGTTGAGGATAGCGGGAGATCCAACGAGCAGTACTTC.

The CDR3 nucleotides are TGTGCCAGCAGCTTCCAACTAGCGGATACGCAGTATTTT. As protein: CASSFQLADTQYF. The chain employs TRBV7-2 and TRBJ2-3, with TRBD2 identical over 7 bases. V shed 3 bases and J 6 bases; nucleotides not matched to a gene: 3. The CDR3 loop spans 13 amino acids. The germline CDR1 and CDR2 sequences are SGHTA and FQGNSA.

This chain joins TRBV27 and TRBJ2-5; TRBD2 might be the D (5 bases). V shed 5 bases and J shed 11 bases, with 18 bases lying between them. Germline V lookup: CDR1 MNHEY, CDR2 SMNVEV (reference sequence). CDR3 length: 13 amino acids. This CDR3 reads CASSINTRAEQYF. Written as DNA, the CDR3 is TGTGCCAGCAGTATCAATACTAGGGCAGAGCAGTACTTC.

This sequence joins TRBV30 and TRBJ2-3; 7 nucleotides match TRBD2. This CDR3 is 15 amino acids long. The V gene's germline CDR1 is GTSNPN and CDR2 SVGIG (reference sequence). V lost 3 bases, J lost 3 bases, and 9 bases stayed unmatched. The CDR3 nucleotides read TGTGCCTGGAGAGGTGGGAGGGCCAGTACAGATACGCAGTATTTT. This codes for CAWRGGRASTDTQYF.

In its sample, this clone was seen a few times. The chain has TRBV10-1 and TRBJ2-1, with 7 bases lining up with TRBD2. V shed 4 bases and J 9 bases; nucleotides not matched to a gene: 0. Germline CDR1 reads WNHNN; CDR2 reads SYGVQD (reference sequence). This CDR3 has 11 residues. The CDR3 loop reads CASSAGGEQFF. The CDR3 nucleotides read TGCGCCAGCAGTGCGGGGGGTGAGCAGTTCTTC.

The chain has TRBV5-8 and TRBJ2-7; weak D call: TRBD1 (6 bases). The V gene's germline CDR1 is SGHTS and CDR2 YDEGEE. The V gene lost 0 bases and the J gene lost 2 bases, with 15 bases spanning the gap. The CDR3 extends over 16 amino acids. This chain's CDR3 is CASSLASSSGAYEQYF. The DNA of the CDR3 is TGTGCCAGCAGCTTGGCCTCTTCGTCAGGGGCCTACGAGCAGTACTTC.